The 20 T cell receptor beta chains presented below share a single source sample, sequenced in a study of cytotoxic CD8 clonotypes in ibrutinib-treated CLL. Clones were sequenced by immunoSEQ multiplex PCR, and TCRdb holds only the in-frame ones, with some missing. The repertoire holds about 140,000 clones, with approximately 80% as singletons. Sample: PBMCs, taken after 12 months of ibrutinib treatment. The receptors shown here come from a human donor with chronic lymphocytic leukemia.

This clone was counted at least ten times. The chain couples TRBV6-1 to TRBJ2-4; 9 nucleotides agree with TRBD1. The CDR3 loop spans 15 amino acids. Per the germline V gene, CDR1 is MNHNS and CDR2 is SASEGT. Germline trimming cut 0 bases from V and 6 bases from J; bases unmatched to any gene: 3. CDR3 in DNA: TGTGCCAGCAGTGAAGCTCCGGGACAGGGAAACATTCAGTACTTC. Translated, it gives CASSEAPGQGNIQYF.

V usage is TRBV28 and J usage is TRBJ2-7; 8 positions match TRBD1. The V gene's germline CDR1 is MDHEN and CDR2 SYDVKM. The CDR3 spans 15 residues. J was trimmed by 0 bases and V by 5 bases; bases with no gene match: 6. CDR3 coding DNA: TGTGCCAGCAGTGCCCTGGACAGGGACTCCTACGAGCAGTACTTC. Protein product: CASSALDRDSYEQYF.

The chain has TRBV5-1 and TRBJ2-3, with 7 positions matching TRBD1. The CDR3 consists of 15 residues. Germline V lookup: CDR1 SGHRS, CDR2 YFSETQ. The V segment lost 6 bases and the J segment 0 bases; nucleotides outside the gene matches: 7. CDR3 region: CASNEGASSTDTQYF. The CDR3 coding sequence is TGCGCCAGCAACGAGGGGGCCTCTAGCACAGATACGCAGTATTTT. Full variable domain (missing parts from reference TRBV5-1 and TRBJ2-3): KAGVTQTPRYLIKTRGQQVTLSCSPISGHRSVSWYQQTPGQGLQFLFEYFSETQRNKGNFPGRFSGRQFSNSRSEMNVSTLELGDSALYLCASNEGASSTDTQYFGPGTRLTVL.

The gene calls are TRBV4-1 and TRBJ2-1; D remains unclear. CDR1 is MGHRA and CDR2 is YSYEKL in the germline V gene. The CDR3 is 16 residues long. The germline V and J ends were trimmed by 4 bases and 2 bases, with 15 bases remaining between them. The CDR3 DNA reads TGCGCCAGCAGCCCCGGGCCTGGCGGCACCTACAATGAGCAGTTCTTC. It is translated as CASSPGPGGTYNEQFF.

The chain joins TRBV18 to TRBJ2-2; D unresolved. CDR1 is KGHSH, CDR2 LQKENI, per germline. This CDR3 is 15 amino acids long. The V and J ends lost 4 bases and 4 bases respectively, with 13 bases between them. This CDR3 reads CASSLNTFSTGELFF. CDR3 nucleotides: TGTGCCAGCTCACTGAACACCTTTAGCACCGGGGAGCTGTTTTTT.

The sample holds a few counts of this clone. This chain joins TRBV25-1 and TRBJ1-5; unclear D gene. The CDR3 totals 15 residues. Trimming took 3 bases from V and 2 from J, leaving 11 bases between them. The V gene's germline CDR1 is MGHDK and CDR2 SYGVNS. The CDR3 here is CASSESGSGNQPQHF. The CDR3 bases are TGTGCCAGCAGTGAGTCGGGCAGCGGCAATCAGCCCCAGCATTTT.

V and J are TRBV27 and TRBJ2-6; D remains ambiguous. CDR3 length: 14 residues. V lost 5 bases and J 0 bases, leaving 5 bases between the germline ends. Looked up from germline, CDR1 is MNHEY and CDR2 is SMNVEV (reference sequence). The CDR3 sequence is CASSRASGANVLTF. The DNA for the CDR3 is TGTGCCAGCAGTCGGGCCTCTGGGGCCAACGTCCTGACTTTC. The full variable domain, its missing parts supplied by reference TRBV27 and TRBJ2-6, is EAQVTQNPRYLITVTGKKLTVTCSQNMNHEYMSWYRQDPGLGLRQIYYSMNVEVTDKGDVPEGYKVSRKEKRNFPLILESPSPNQTSLYFCASSRASGANVLTFGAGSRLTVL.

V and J are TRBV19 and TRBJ2-7, with 8 nucleotides matching TRBD2. Germline V gene data show CDR1 as LNHDA and CDR2 as SQIVND (reference sequence). The CDR3 covers 15 residues. V shed 4 bases and J 3 bases; nucleotides not matched to a gene: 8. CDR3 sequence reads: CASSTQHGRVYEQYF. The CDR3 DNA is TGTGCCAGTAGTACCCAACACGGGAGGGTCTACGAGCAGTACTTC.

The chain recombines TRBV27 with TRBJ2-1, with 10 bases lining up with TRBD1. Losses at the gene ends were 4 bases for V and 4 bases for J; bases not matched to a gene: 10. Germline V lookup: CDR1 MNHEY, CDR2 SMNVEV (reference sequence). The CDR3 spans 17 residues. CDR3 sequence (DNA): TGTGCCAGCAGTTCAGGCCTGGGACAGGGGAATTACAATGAGCAGTTCTTC. As protein: CASSSGLGQGNYNEQFF.

The chain recombines TRBV9 with TRBJ2-1, with D perhaps matching TRBD2 (5 bases). Trimming left V 0 bases short and J 8 bases short, with 12 bases between. The CDR3 sequence is 14 residues long. The germline V gene encodes CDR1 SGDLS and CDR2 YYNGEE. The CDR3 loop reads CASSVDASRDEQFF. The CDR3 nucleotides are TGTGCCAGCAGCGTAGATGCTAGCCGAGATGAGCAGTTCTTC.

The chain uses TRBV19 and TRBJ1-5, with a weak D call TRBD1 (6 bases). V lost 1 base to trimming and J lost 7 bases, with 20 bases between them. Germline values: CDR1 LNHDA, CDR2 SQIVND (reference sequence). The CDR3 loop spans 17 amino acids. CDR3 in DNA: TGTGCCAGTAGTATAGGTATAGGGACACATTTAAGCCAGCCCCAGCATTTT. Translating it yields CASSIGIGTHLSQPQHF.

The chain uses TRBV21-1 and TRBJ2-1; no check of the table's D call, TRBD2, against the DNA was made. TRBV21-1 is shown as a pseudogene. The CDR3 spans 16 residues. The CDR3 region is CASSKSGGRAGNEQFF. The CDR3, as DNA: TGTGCCAGCAGCAAATCTGGCGGGAGGGCCGGCAATGAGCAGTTCTTC.

This chain uses TRBV2 with TRBJ2-7; 9 bases are shared with TRBD1. CDR1 and CDR2 from the germline V gene are SNHLY and FYNNEI. The CDR3 covers 19 residues. Unmatched junction bases numbered 20, after V lost 6 bases and J lost 2 bases. CDR3 region: CASRTGTGTRGRGAYEQYF. The CDR3 coding sequence is TGTGCCAGCAGAACCGGGACAGGGACTCGTGGGAGAGGGGCCTACGAGCAGTACTTC.

This rearrangement joins TRBV28 to TRBJ2-7; D gene unclear. V lost 3 bases and J 0 bases, leaving 6 bases between the germline ends. The CDR3 has 13 residues. The germline V gene encodes CDR1 MDHEN and CDR2 SYDVKM. The CDR3 sequence: CASSFRSSYEQYF. Here the CDR3 DNA reads TGTGCCAGCAGTTTTAGGAGCTCCTACGAGCAGTACTTC.

The rearrangement uses TRBV19 and TRBJ2-1; TRBD2 matches 14 bases. Per germline, CDR1 LNHDA and CDR2 SQIVND (reference sequence). The CDR3 loop spans 15 amino acids. Losses at the gene ends were 7 bases for V and 12 bases for J; bases not matched to a gene: 11. The CDR3 coding sequence is TGTGCCAGTACCGAGACTAGCGGGGGGGGCCTCTGGCAGTTCTTC. Amino acids: CASTETSGGGLWQFF. Full variable domain (outside the CDR3, taken from reference TRBV19 and TRBJ2-1): DGGITQSPKYLFRKEGQNVTLSCEQNLNHDAMYWYRQDPGQGLRLIYYSQIVNDFQKGDIAEGYSVSREKKESFPLTVTSAQKNPTAFYLCASTETSGGGLWQFFGPGTRLTVL.

This clone was seen just once. The chain links TRBV4-1 to TRBJ1-4; D may be TRBD1 (5 bases). The CDR3 is made up of 15 amino acids. CDR1 is MGHRA and CDR2 is YSYEKL in the germline V gene. V lost 1 base to trimming and J lost 3 bases, with 9 bases between them. DNA for the CDR3: TGCGCCAGCAGCCAAGGGCAGGGTGCTAATGAAAAACTGTTTTTT. Translation gives CASSQGQGANEKLFF.

The gene calls are TRBV30 and TRBJ2-5, with 8 bases fitting TRBD1. The CDR3 has 16 residues. The ends lost 1 base at V and 1 base at J; junction bases unmatched: 8. The V gene's germline CDR1 is GTSNPN and CDR2 SVGIG (reference sequence). The chain's CDR3 is CAWSGLGTGLQETQYF. The CDR3 region has the DNA TGTGCCTGGAGTGGCCTCGGGACAGGCCTCCAAGAGACCCAGTACTTC. Full variable domain (outside the CDR3, taken from reference TRBV30 and TRBJ2-5): SQTIHQWPATLVQPVGSPLSLECTVEGTSNPNLYWYRQAAGRGLQLLFYSVGIGQISSEVPQNLSASRPQDRQFILSSKKLLLSDSGFYLCAWSGLGTGLQETQYFGPGTRLLVL.

A single count supports this clone. This chain links TRBV2 with TRBJ2-7, with a weak D call TRBD1 (5 bases). Germline CDR1 reads SNHLY; CDR2 reads FYNNEI. The V gene lost 4 bases and the J gene lost 3 bases, with 13 bases spanning the gap. The length of the CDR3 is 14 residues. The CDR3 reads CASSVKGRLYEQYF. Written as DNA, the CDR3 is TGTGCCAGCAGTGTTAAGGGGCGCCTCTACGAGCAGTACTTC.

This chain joins TRBV6-5 and TRBJ1-1; 7 positions agree with TRBD1. The CDR3 runs 15 residues. The V segment lost 6 bases and the J segment 0 bases; nucleotides outside the gene matches: 7. Per germline, CDR1 MNHEY and CDR2 SVGAGI. CDR3 nucleotide sequence: TGTGCCAGCAGGGGACAGCCGACACTGAACACTGAAGCTTTCTTT. Encoded protein: CASRGQPTLNTEAFF.

The V and J genes are TRBV4-1 and TRBJ2-7; TRBD1 might be the D (5 bases). Germline V gives CDR1 MGHRA, CDR2 YSYEKL. V was shortened by 0 bases and J by 2 bases, with 5 bases between the two germline ends. The CDR3 has 13 amino acids. For the CDR3, the DNA is TGCGCCAGCAGCCAAGAGGACACCTACGAGCAGTACTTC. This encodes CASSQEDTYEQYF.